One and the same sample provided the 30 T cell receptor beta chains below, sequenced in a study of T cells after yellow fever vaccination. TCRdb processed the 5' RACE reads anew with MiXCR; each CDR3 protein has one entry. This sample has about 430,000 distinct CDR3 sequences, with around a sixth found just once. The material was PBMCs, obtained before the yellow fever booster vaccination. These receptors all come from a man between 18 and 35 years old who received the YFV17D yellow fever vaccine.

This clonotype was seen a few times. The chain couples TRBV7-2 to TRBJ1-2; TRBD1 is a possible D gene (6 bases). V lost 0 bases, J lost 6 bases, and 11 bases lay in between. The CDR3 loop spans 14 amino acids. The germline gives CDR1 SGHTA, CDR2 FQGNSA. CDR3: CASSLAGAVDGYTF. The CDR3 DNA reads as TGTGCCAGCAGCTTAGCGGGGGCAGTTGATGGCTACACCTTC.

This clonotype was observed at least ten times. The chain couples TRBV5-6 to TRBJ2-1; D is unclear. Germline CDR1 SGHDT, CDR2 YYEEEE. Trimming took 1 base from V and 2 from J, leaving 7 bases between them. The CDR3 extends over 14 amino acids. The CDR3 region is CASSLPTTYNEQFF. Written as DNA, the CDR3 is TGTGCCAGCAGCTTGCCTACTACCTACAATGAGCAGTTCTTC. Together with reference TRBV5-6 and TRBJ2-1, the CDR3 gives the full variable domain: DAGVTQSPTHLIKTRGQQVTLRCSPKSGHDTVSWYQQALGQGPQFIFQYYEEEERQRGNFPDRFSGHQFPNYSSELNVNALLLGDSALYLCASSLPTTYNEQFFGPGTRLTVL.

V and J are TRBV12-3 or TRBV12-4 and TRBJ2-1, with D tentatively TRBD2 (6 bases). V dropped 4 bases and J dropped 1 base, with 14 bases sitting between them. This CDR3 spans 16 amino acids. CDR3 nucleotide sequence: TGTGCCAGCAGTTCCACCCTCGGGGGATCCTACAATGAGCAGTTCTTC. Its translation is CASSSTLGGSYNEQFF.

To note about this clonotype: An end of the junction differs from the germline gene, which may be a read error. The chain is built from TRBV6-1 and TRBJ2-2, with a tentative D call TRBD2 (5 bases). The germline V gene encodes CDR1 MNHNS and CDR2 SASEGT. The CDR3 spans 14 residues. The CDR3: CASSRTGNTWELFF. The DNA of the CDR3 is TGTGCCAGCAGCCGGACGGGGAACACCTGGGAGCTGTTTTTT.

This clonotype was observed a few times. This chain connects TRBV2 to TRBJ1-2; no clear D gene. The CDR3 runs 13 residues. Per germline, CDR1 SNHLY and CDR2 FYNNEI. Trimming left V 4 bases short and J 4 bases short, with 10 bases between. In DNA form, the CDR3 reads TGTGCCAGCAGTGTGATAGAAAGCTATGGCTACACCTTC. This translates into CASSVIESYGYTF.

The chain is built from TRBV10-3 and TRBJ1-2; 7 bases fit TRBD1. The CDR3 sequence is 14 residues long. With 6 bases clipped from V and 8 bases from J, the junction kept 12 bases outside the gene matches. From germline, CDR1 is ENHRY and CDR2 SYGVKD. CDR3 in amino acids: CAISQPRQGGGYTF. The CDR3 region has the DNA TGTGCCATCAGCCAGCCCCGACAGGGCGGCGGCTACACCTTC.

The V and J genes are TRBV5-1 and TRBJ2-7; D is uncertain. The V end lost 5 bases, the J end lost 5 bases, and 17 bases lay between the germline ends. CDR3 length equals 14 residues. CDR1 and CDR2 from the germline V gene are SGHRS and YFSETQ. The DNA of the CDR3 is TGCGCCAGCAGGGGGTTAGGACCCCGGGACGAGCAGTACTTC. This gives the protein CASRGLGPRDEQYF.

This clonotype has ten or more counts. V gene TRBV5-1 combines with J gene TRBJ2-3, with D maybe TRBD1 (6 bases). Germline CDR1 is SGHRS and CDR2 is YFSETQ. The V gene lost 0 bases and the J gene lost 2 bases, with 7 bases spanning the gap. The CDR3 sequence is 14 residues long. CDR3 bases: TGCGCCAGCAGCTTGGACAGGGTCACAGATACGCAGTATTTT. Protein sequence: CASSLDRVTDTQYF.

The V and J genes are TRBV5-1 and TRBJ2-2; D is uncertain. Germline loops: CDR1 SGHRS, CDR2 YFSETQ. V lost 0 bases, J lost 9 bases, and 9 bases lay in between. CDR3 length equals 13 residues. The CDR3 coding sequence is TGCGCCAGCAGCTTGGAAGCTCCCCGGGAGCTGTTTTTT. Translating it yields CASSLEAPRELFF.

The chain carries TRBV6-6 and TRBJ2-3; 9 bases match TRBD2. V was pared by 2 bases and J by 3 bases, with 6 bases of the junction left unmatched. The germline V gene has CDR1 MNHNY and CDR2 SVGAGI (reference sequence). This CDR3 has 16 residues. CDR3 sequence reads: CASSYSPAGGTDTQYF. CDR3 sequence (DNA): TGTGCCAGCAGTTACAGCCCAGCGGGGGGAACAGATACGCAGTATTTT.

This clonotype was recorded many times. The chain carries TRBV28 and TRBJ2-1; TRBD1 matches at 7 bases. V lost 5 bases to trimming and J lost 5 bases; unmatched junction nucleotides: 12. The CDR3 length is 16 residues. Per germline, CDR1 MDHEN and CDR2 SYDVKM. CDR3 region: CASSPPRDSHNNEQFF. Written as DNA, the CDR3 is TGTGCCAGCAGTCCGCCTCGGGACAGCCACAACAATGAGCAGTTCTTC.

The rearrangement joins TRBV4-3 to TRBJ2-3; 12 bases agree with TRBD2. The CDR3 has 20 amino acids. Trimming took 0 bases from V and 4 from J; bases not matched to a gene: 14. CDR1 is LGHNA and CDR2 is YSLEER in the germline V gene. The CDR3 spells CASSQDWASGGDQNPDTQYF. As DNA, the CDR3 is TGCGCCAGCAGCCAAGACTGGGCTAGCGGGGGGGATCAGAACCCAGATACGCAGTATTTT.

This clonotype was counted between two and nine times. CDR3 amino acids: CASSRLVQGARGYTF. The CDR3 region has the DNA TGTGCCAGCTCACGCTTGGTACAGGGGGCGCGCGGCTACACCTTC. This rearrangement joins TRBV18 to TRBJ1-2; the match to TRBD1 covers 9 bases. V lost 4 bases, J lost 8 bases, and 11 bases stayed unmatched. The CDR3 loop spans 15 amino acids. Germline assignment: CDR1 KGHSH and CDR2 LQKENI.

This clonotype has only a few counts. The chain couples TRBV9 to TRBJ2-3; 8 bases fit TRBD2. Trimming removed 2 bases from V and 2 bases from J; junction bases left unmatched: 1. CDR3 length equals 14 residues. Germline V gene data show CDR1 as SGDLS and CDR2 as YYNGEE. As DNA, the CDR3 is TGTGCCAGCAGCGTTAGCGGGGTCACAGATACGCAGTATTTT. Protein: CASSVSGVTDTQYF.

The chain carries TRBV6-2 or TRBV6-3 and TRBJ1-5; D uncertain. This CDR3 has 13 amino acids. Trimming took off 3 bases at V and 5 bases at J, with 8 bases between the two ends. CDR1 and CDR2 from the germline V gene are MNHEY and SVGEGT. CDR3 sequence (DNA): TGTGCCAGCAGTTATACGACACATCAGCCCCAGCATTTT. This gives the protein CASSYTTHQPQHF.

The V call is TRBV20-1, the J call TRBJ1-1; D may be TRBD1 (6 bases). The V end lost 0 bases, the J end lost 5 bases, and 16 bases lay between the germline ends. This CDR3 contains 15 residues. Germline V gene lookup returns CDR1 DFQATT and CDR2 SNEGSKA (reference sequence). The CDR3 DNA follows: TGCAGTGCTAGAGATCCACAGGGATTCGGAACTGAAGCTTTCTTT. It encodes CSARDPQGFGTEAFF.

The table lists this clonotype with many counts. The chain employs TRBV20-1 and TRBJ2-1, with no clear D. The V end lost 7 bases, the J end lost 4 bases, and 14 bases lay between the germline ends. The CDR3 runs to 13 residues. Germline assignment: CDR1 DFQATT and CDR2 SNEGSKA (reference sequence). CDR3 in amino acids: CSGGRAEYNEQFF. The CDR3 bases are TGCAGTGGCGGTCGGGCGGAGTACAATGAGCAGTTCTTC.

V gene TRBV7-3 combines with J gene TRBJ2-6, with D unclear. This CDR3 region has 15 residues. V was shortened by 5 bases and J by 1 base, with 9 bases between the two germline ends. Per germline, CDR1 SGHTA and CDR2 FQGTGA. The CDR3 region has the DNA TGTGCCAGCAGCCAAAAGCTTTCTGGGGCCAACGTCCTGACTTTC. It is translated as CASSQKLSGANVLTF.

V gene TRBV5-6 combines with J gene TRBJ2-3, with D possibly being TRBD2 (6 bases). CDR1 is SGHDT, CDR2 YYEEEE, per germline. This CDR3 comprises 14 residues. V lost 4 bases, J lost 6 bases, and 15 bases lay in between. The CDR3 DNA reads as TGTGCCAGCAGCACTGGGACTCCGTCCGATACGCAGTATTTT. It codes for CASSTGTPSDTQYF.

The chain has TRBV10-3 and TRBJ1-5; D is undetermined. The CDR3 has 13 amino acids. Germline-derived CDR1 and CDR2 are ENHRY and SYGVKD. The V gene lost 3 bases and the J gene lost 4 bases, with 7 bases spanning the gap. The CDR3 sequence is CAISDGLNQPQHF. The CDR3 DNA reads as TGTGCCATCAGTGATGGGCTAAATCAGCCCCAGCATTTT.

The chain joins TRBV20-1 to TRBJ2-5; 9 nucleotides match TRBD2. Germline trimming cut 5 bases from V and 3 bases from J; bases unmatched to any gene: 16. This CDR3 region has 17 residues. Germline V lookup: CDR1 DFQATT, CDR2 SNEGSKA (reference sequence). The CDR3 protein is CSAPPASSRGGKETQYF. The CDR3 DNA reads TGCAGTGCTCCCCCGGCTAGCTCGCGGGGGGGAAAAGAGACCCAGTACTTC.

V and J are TRBV6-2 or TRBV6-3 and TRBJ1-5; weak D call: TRBD1 (5 bases). CDR3 length equals 17 residues. The germline V and J ends were trimmed by 0 bases and 2 bases, with 14 bases remaining between them. Germline V gene sequence: CDR1 MNHEY, CDR2 SVGEGT. The DNA for the CDR3 is TGTGCCAGCAGTTACTCGATCGGGGGTCAGGGCAATCAGCCCCAGCATTTT. It translates to CASSYSIGGQGNQPQHF.

Relative to its sample, this clonotype is medium-sized (0.01 to 0.1%). This rearrangement joins TRBV20-1 to TRBJ2-1, with TRBD2 matching over 11 bases. The CDR3 consists of 15 residues. The trim removed 5 bases at V and 8 bases at J, leaving 11 bases unmatched. Germline values: CDR1 DFQATT, CDR2 SNEGSKA (reference sequence). CDR3 in amino acids: CSALLAGGLSHEQFF. CDR3 bases: TGCAGTGCTCTCCTAGCGGGGGGACTAAGTCATGAGCAGTTCTTC.

This chain's CDR3 is CASGPHAYEKLFF. In nucleotides, the CDR3 is TGTGCCAGTGGGCCGCACGCCTATGAAAAACTGTTTTTT. The chain has TRBV12-3 or TRBV12-4 and TRBJ1-4, with D uncertain. With 9 bases removed from V and 6 bases from J, the gap between germline ends came to 14 bases. The CDR3 totals 13 residues.

The chain couples TRBV28 to TRBJ2-2, with unresolved D. Germline V gene data show CDR1 as MDHEN and CDR2 as SYDVKM. V was shortened by 3 bases and J by 6 bases, with 8 bases between the two germline ends. The CDR3 has 13 residues. The CDR3 protein is CASSFTVPGELFF. CDR3 DNA: TGTGCCAGCAGTTTCACCGTCCCCGGGGAGCTGTTTTTT.

This clonotype was detected many times. The V and J genes are TRBV7-3 and TRBJ2-3; D might be TRBD1 (5 bases). The V end was cut by 1 base, the J end by 6 bases, with 8 bases between. CDR3 length: 13 residues. Germline assignment: CDR1 SGHTA and CDR2 FQGTGA. CDR3 amino acids: CASSLSRGDTQYF. The CDR3 bases are TGTGCCAGCAGCTTAAGTAGGGGCGATACGCAGTATTTT.

The rearrangement uses TRBV28 and TRBJ2-6; possible D gene TRBD2, 5 bases. The CDR3 is 17 amino acids. V was pared by 5 bases and J by 2 bases, with 16 bases between. Per germline, CDR1 MDHEN and CDR2 SYDVKM. The CDR3 loop is CASSPGPGGPGANVLTF. The CDR3, as DNA: TGTGCCAGCAGTCCGGGTCCAGGCGGGCCTGGGGCCAACGTCCTGACTTTC.

To note about this clonotype: The conserved phenylalanine or tryptophan is not found at the CDR3 terminus, so this likely reflects a read error. The limits of the CDR3 on the DNA are not certain, so only TCRdb's listed CDR3 is given. The chain has TRBV7-2 and TRBJ2-1; the tabulated D call, TRBD2, remains unverified against the DNA. The CDR3 numbers 14 amino acids, ends counted. Germline assignment: CDR1 SGHTA and CDR2 FQGNSA. The CDR3 loop is CASSLAPKAGGLSL.

V and J are TRBV5-1 and TRBJ2-1; TRBD2 matches 7 bases. V was clipped by 0 bases and J by 0 bases; unmatched bases: 3. CDR1 and CDR2 (germline): SGHRS, YFSETQ. The CDR3 covers 16 residues. CDR3 bases: TGCGCCAGCAGCTTGGTCCTAGCGGTCTCCTACAATGAGCAGTTCTTC. Protein: CASSLVLAVSYNEQFF.

The J gene is TRBJ2-5, the V gene TRBV20-1; D may be TRBD2 (6 bases). Per germline, CDR1 DFQATT and CDR2 SNEGSKA (reference sequence). V was trimmed by 3 bases and J by 6 bases, leaving 11 bases between them. The CDR3 spans 12 residues. The CDR3 DNA is TGCAGTGCTAGCGGGGGTAGGAAGACCCAGTACTTC. Its translation is CSASGGRKTQYF.